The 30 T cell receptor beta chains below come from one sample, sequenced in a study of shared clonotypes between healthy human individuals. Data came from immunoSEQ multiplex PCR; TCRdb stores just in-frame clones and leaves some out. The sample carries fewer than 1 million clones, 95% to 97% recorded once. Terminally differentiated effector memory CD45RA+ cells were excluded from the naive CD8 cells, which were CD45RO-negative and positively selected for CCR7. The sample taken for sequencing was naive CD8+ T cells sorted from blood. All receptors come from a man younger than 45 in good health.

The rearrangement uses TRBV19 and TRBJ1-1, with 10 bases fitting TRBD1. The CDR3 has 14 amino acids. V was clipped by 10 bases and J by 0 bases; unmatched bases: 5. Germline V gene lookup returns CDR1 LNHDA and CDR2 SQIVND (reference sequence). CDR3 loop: CATSGQGMNTEAFF. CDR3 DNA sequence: TGTGCCACCTCGGGACAGGGGATGAACACTGAAGCTTTCTTT. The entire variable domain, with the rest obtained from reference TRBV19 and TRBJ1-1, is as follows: DGGITQSPKYLFRKEGQNVTLSCEQNLNHDAMYWYRQDPGQGLRLIYYSQIVNDFQKGDIAEGYSVSREKKESFPLTVTSAQKNPTAFYLCATSGQGMNTEAFFGQGTRLTVV.

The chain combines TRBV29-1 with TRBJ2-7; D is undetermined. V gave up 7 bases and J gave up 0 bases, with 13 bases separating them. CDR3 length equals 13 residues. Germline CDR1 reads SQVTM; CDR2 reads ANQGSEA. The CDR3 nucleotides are TGCAGCGGAACCACCGAAAGCTCCTACGAGCAGTACTTC. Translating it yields CSGTTESSYEQYF.

This chain's CDR3 is CASSSLQVLFAEQYF. In DNA form, the CDR3 reads TGTGCCAGCAGTTCCTTACAGGTTTTGTTCGCTGAGCAGTACTTC. The chain joins TRBV27 to TRBJ2-7, with D perhaps TRBD1 (5 bases). V lost 4 bases and J 7 bases, leaving 20 bases between the germline ends. The germline gives CDR1 MNHEY, CDR2 SMNVEV (reference sequence). CDR3 length equals 15 residues.

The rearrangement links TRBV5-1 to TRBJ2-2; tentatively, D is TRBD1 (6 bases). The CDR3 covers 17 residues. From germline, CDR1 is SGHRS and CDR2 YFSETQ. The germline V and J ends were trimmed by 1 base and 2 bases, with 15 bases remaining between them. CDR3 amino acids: CASSLTPTGTNTGELFF. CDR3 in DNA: TGCGCCAGCAGCTTGACACCGACGGGGACAAACACCGGGGAGCTGTTTTTT.

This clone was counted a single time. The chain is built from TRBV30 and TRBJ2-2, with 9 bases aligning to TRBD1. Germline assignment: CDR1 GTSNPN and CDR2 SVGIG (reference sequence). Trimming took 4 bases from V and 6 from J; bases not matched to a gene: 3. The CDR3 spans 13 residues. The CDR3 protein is CAWNGQGSGELFF. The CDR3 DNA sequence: TGTGCCTGGAATGGACAGGGGTCCGGGGAGCTGTTTTTT.

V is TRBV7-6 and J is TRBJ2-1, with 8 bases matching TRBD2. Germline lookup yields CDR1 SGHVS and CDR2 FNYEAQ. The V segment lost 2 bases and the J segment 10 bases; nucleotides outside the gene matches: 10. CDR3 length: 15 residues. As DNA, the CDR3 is TGTGCCAGCAGCTTATTACTAGCGGACATCAGGGAGCAGTTCTTC. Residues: CASSLLLADIREQFF.

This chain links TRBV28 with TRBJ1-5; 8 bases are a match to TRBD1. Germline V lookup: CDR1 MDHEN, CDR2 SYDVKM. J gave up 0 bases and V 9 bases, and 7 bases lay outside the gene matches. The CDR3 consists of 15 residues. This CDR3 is CASDRGRYSNQPQHF. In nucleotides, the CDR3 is TGTGCCAGTGACAGGGGTCGCTATAGCAATCAGCCCCAGCATTTT.

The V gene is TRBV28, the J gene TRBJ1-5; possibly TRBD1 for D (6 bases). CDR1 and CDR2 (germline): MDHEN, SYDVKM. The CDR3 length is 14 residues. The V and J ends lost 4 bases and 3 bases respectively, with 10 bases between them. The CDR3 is CASSSQGYNQPQHF. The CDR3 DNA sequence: TGTGCCAGCAGTTCACAGGGATACAATCAGCCCCAGCATTTT.

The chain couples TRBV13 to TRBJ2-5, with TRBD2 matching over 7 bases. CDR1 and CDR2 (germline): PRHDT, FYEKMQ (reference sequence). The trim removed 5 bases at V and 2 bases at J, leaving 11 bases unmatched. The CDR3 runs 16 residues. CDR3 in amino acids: CASSPILGTTQETQYF. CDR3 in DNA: TGTGCCAGCAGCCCTATACTCGGGACTACACAAGAGACCCAGTACTTC.

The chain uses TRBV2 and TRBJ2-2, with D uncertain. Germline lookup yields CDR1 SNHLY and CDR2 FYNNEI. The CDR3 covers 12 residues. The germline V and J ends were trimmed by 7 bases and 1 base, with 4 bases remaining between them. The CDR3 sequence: CASIGNTGELFF. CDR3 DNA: TGTGCCAGCATTGGGAACACCGGGGAGCTGTTTTTT.

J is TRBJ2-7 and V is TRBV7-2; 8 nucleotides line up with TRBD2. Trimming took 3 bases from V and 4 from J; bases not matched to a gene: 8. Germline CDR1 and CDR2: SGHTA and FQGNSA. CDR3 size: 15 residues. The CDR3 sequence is CASSFSGRASYEQYF. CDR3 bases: TGTGCCAGCAGCTTCTCCGGGAGGGCCTCGTACGAGCAGTACTTC.

CDR3 protein: CAISNEKLFF. CDR3 bases: TGTGCCATCTCGAATGAAAAACTGTTTTTT. The V gene is TRBV10-3, the J gene TRBJ1-4, with D uncertain. This CDR3 comprises 10 residues. V shed 8 bases and J shed 5 bases, with 3 bases lying between them. Germline V lookup: CDR1 ENHRY, CDR2 SYGVKD.

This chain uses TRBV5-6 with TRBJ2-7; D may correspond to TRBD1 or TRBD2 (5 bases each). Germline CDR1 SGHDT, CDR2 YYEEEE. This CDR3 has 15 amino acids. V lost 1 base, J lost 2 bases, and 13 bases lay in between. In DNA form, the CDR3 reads TGTGCCAGCAGCTTGTCCAGGGACCATCCCTACGAGCAGTACTTC. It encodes CASSLSRDHPYEQYF.

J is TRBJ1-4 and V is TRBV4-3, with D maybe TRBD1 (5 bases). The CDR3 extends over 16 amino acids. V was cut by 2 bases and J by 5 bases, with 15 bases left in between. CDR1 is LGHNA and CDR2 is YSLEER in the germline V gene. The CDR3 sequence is CASSQRAWDGNEKLFF. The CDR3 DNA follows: TGCGCCAGCAGCCAACGGGCGTGGGACGGAAATGAAAAACTGTTTTTT.

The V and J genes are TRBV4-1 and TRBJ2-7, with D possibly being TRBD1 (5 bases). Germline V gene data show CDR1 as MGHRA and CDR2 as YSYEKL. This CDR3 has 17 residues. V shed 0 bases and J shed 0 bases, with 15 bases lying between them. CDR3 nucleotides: TGCGCCAGCAGCCAAGACAGGGTGCTCGGCGCCTCCTACGAGCAGTACTTC. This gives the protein CASSQDRVLGASYEQYF.

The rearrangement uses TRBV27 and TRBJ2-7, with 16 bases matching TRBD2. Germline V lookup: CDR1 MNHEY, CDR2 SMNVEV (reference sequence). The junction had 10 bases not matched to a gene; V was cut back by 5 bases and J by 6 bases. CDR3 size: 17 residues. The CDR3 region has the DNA TGTGCCAGCAGTCCGGGACTAGCGGGAGGGGGTGTCCCCGAGCAGTACTTC. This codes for CASSPGLAGGGVPEQYF.

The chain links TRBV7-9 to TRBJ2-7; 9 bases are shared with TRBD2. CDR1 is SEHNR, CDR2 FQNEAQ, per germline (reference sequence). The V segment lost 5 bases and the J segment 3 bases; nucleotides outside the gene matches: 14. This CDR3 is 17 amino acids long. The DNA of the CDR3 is TGTGCCAGCAGCCCTCCCTATAGCGGGAGTGGAATCTACGAGCAGTACTTC. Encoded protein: CASSPPYSGSGIYEQYF.

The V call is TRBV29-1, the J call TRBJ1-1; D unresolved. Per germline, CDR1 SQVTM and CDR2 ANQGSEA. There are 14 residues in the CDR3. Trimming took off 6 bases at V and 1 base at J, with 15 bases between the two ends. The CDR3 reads CSVEGRVRNTEAFF. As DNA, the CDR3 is TGCAGCGTAGAGGGAAGGGTTCGGAACACTGAAGCTTTCTTT.

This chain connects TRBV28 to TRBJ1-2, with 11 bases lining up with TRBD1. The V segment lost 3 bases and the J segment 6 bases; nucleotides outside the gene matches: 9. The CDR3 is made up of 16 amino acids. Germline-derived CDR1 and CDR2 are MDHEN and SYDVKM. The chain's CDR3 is CASSFFLSDRGHGYTF. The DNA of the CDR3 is TGTGCCAGCAGTTTTTTCTTGTCGGACAGGGGGCATGGCTACACCTTC.

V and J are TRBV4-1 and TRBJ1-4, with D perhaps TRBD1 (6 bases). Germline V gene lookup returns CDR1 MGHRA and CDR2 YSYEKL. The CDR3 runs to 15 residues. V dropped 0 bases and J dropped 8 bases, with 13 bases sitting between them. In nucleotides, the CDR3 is TGCGCCAGCAGCCAAGAATATCCCACAGGGGAAAAACTGTTTTTT. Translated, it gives CASSQEYPTGEKLFF.

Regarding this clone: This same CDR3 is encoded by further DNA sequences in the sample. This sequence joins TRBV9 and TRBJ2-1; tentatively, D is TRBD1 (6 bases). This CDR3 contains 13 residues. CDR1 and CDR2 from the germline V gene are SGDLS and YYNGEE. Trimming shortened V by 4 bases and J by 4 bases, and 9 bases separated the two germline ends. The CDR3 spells CASSPGQYNEQFF. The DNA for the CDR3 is TGTGCCAGCAGCCCGGGACAATACAATGAGCAGTTCTTC. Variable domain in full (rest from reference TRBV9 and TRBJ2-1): DSGVTQTPKHLITATGQRVTLRCSPRSGDLSVYWYQQSLDQGLQFLIQYYNGEERAKGNILERFSAQQFPDLHSELNLSSLELGDSALYFCASSPGQYNEQFFGPGTRLTVL.

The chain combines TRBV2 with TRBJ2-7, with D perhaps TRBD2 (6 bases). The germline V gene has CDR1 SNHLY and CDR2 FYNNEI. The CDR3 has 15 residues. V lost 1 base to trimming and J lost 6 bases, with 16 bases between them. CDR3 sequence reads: CASSEGRDWVSEQYF. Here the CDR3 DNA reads TGTGCCAGCAGTGAAGGCCGGGACTGGGTCTCCGAGCAGTACTTC.

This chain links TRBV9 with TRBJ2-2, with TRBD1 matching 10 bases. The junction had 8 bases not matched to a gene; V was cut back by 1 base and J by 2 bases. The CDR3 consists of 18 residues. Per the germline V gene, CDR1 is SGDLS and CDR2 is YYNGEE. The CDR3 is CASSVNTLTGGNTGELFF. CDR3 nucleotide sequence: TGTGCCAGCAGCGTAAATACGTTGACAGGGGGCAACACCGGGGAGCTGTTTTTT.

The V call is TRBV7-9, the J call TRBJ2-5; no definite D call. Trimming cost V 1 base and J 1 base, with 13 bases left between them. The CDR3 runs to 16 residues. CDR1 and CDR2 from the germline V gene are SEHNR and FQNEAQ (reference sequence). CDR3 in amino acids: CASSLVDGVVQETQYF. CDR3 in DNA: TGTGCCAGCAGCTTAGTCGATGGGGTTGTCCAAGAGACCCAGTACTTC.

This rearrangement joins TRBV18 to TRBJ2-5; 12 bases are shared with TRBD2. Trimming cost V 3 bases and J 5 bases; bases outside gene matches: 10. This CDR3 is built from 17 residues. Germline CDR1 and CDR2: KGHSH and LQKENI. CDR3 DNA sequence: TGTGCCAGCTCACCCGGGCTAGCGGGAGGGCCGTTGGAGACCCAGTACTTC. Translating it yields CASSPGLAGGPLETQYF.

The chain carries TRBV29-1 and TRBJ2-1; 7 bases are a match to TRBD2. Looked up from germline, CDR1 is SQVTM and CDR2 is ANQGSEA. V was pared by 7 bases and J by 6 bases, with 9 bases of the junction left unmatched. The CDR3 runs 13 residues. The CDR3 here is CSAPKGGVNEQFF. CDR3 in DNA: TGCAGCGCCCCTAAGGGAGGGGTCAATGAGCAGTTCTTC.

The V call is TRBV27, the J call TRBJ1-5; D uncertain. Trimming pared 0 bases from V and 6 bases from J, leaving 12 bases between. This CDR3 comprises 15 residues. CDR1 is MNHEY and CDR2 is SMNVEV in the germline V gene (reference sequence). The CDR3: CASSLSWGVSQPQHF. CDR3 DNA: TGTGCCAGCAGTTTATCTTGGGGAGTAAGTCAGCCCCAGCATTTT.

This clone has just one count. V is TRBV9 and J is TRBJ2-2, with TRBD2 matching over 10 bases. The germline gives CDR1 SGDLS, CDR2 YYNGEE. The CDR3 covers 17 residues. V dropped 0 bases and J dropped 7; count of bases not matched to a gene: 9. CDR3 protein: CASSVVPSGRVGGELFF. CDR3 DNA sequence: TGTGCCAGCAGCGTAGTTCCTAGCGGGAGAGTAGGCGGGGAGCTGTTTTTT.

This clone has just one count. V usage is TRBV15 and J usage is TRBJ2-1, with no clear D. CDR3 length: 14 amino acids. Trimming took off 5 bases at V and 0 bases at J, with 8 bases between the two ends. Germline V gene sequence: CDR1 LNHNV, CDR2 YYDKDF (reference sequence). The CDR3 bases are TGTGCCACCAGCGCTTACACCTCCTACAATGAGCAGTTCTTC. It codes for CATSAYTSYNEQFF.

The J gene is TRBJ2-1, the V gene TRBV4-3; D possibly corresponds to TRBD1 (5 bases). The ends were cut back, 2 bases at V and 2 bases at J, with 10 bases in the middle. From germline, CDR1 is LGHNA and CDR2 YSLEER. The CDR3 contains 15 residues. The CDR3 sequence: CASSQIRVAYNEQFF. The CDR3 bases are TGCGCCAGCAGCCAAATCAGGGTGGCCTACAATGAGCAGTTCTTC.